This entry lists 2 T cell receptor beta chains sequenced from one sample in a study of T cells in Graves' hyperthyroidism and ophthalmopathy. TCR beta CDR3 sequences were amplified from RNA transcripts. Carried out on the TCR CDR3, a first-round RT-PCR used the HTBI primer set. One entry per CDR3 protein results from TCRdb running MiXCR on the multiplex PCR reads. The sample contains about 770,000 distinct CDR3 sequences, around 20% of which appear only once. The sequenced sample was blood. The receptors come from a woman between 50 and 59 years old with Graves' hyperthyroidism that later progressed to Graves' ophthalmopathy.

This clonotype was recorded at least ten times. The V gene is TRBV20-1, the J gene TRBJ1-5, with no clear D. This CDR3 contains 14 residues. Deletions cut 4 bases from V and 0 bases from J, with 10 bases between. Germline loops: CDR1 DFQATT, CDR2 SNEGSKA (reference sequence). The CDR3 nucleotides are TGCAGTGCTAAAGACCCGTATAGCAATCAGCCCCAGCATTTT. This sequence encodes CSAKDPYSNQPQHF.

The chain joins TRBV10-2 to TRBJ2-1, with TRBD2 identical over 11 bases. Germline lookup yields CDR1 WSHSY and CDR2 SAAADI. The CDR3 sequence is 14 residues long. V lost 7 bases, J lost 7 bases, and 6 bases stayed unmatched. CDR3 region: CASTLAGGVNEQFF. The DNA for the CDR3 is TGCGCCAGCACGTTAGCGGGGGGGGTAAATGAGCAGTTCTTC.